This TCR beta chain was obtained from a study of post-analysis software for immune sequencing data. Background on the study: Patients had relapsing-remitting, secondary progressive or progressive-relapsing multiple sclerosis; some lacked subtype.

Germline loops: CDR1 SGHDN, CDR2 FVKESK. The CDR3 has 15 amino acids. This clonotype was seen more than once but under ten times. The antigen remains undetermined. The junction differs from germline at one of its ends, possibly a read error. The authors incorporated unique molecular identifiers into the TCR beta cDNA libraries. The source material, about 0.9 to 11 million T cells, gave rise to approximately 520,000 cDNA molecules. MiXCR, run by TCRdb on the PCR reads, gives a single entry per CDR3 protein. The repertoire has approximately 770,000 distinct CDR3 sequences, about 43% of them found once; the top ten carry just under 5%. Study-level findings and limits: TRBV5-6, TRBV5-1 and TRBV20-1 were among roughly five TRBV segments more frequent in patients than controls. The authors found that F measure strongly co-clustered same-batch samples. Significantly decreased normalized Chao1 diversity was recorded for multiple sclerosis patients relative to controls.

The clonotype was recovered from a girl between 10 and 17 years old with multiple sclerosis. The sample was blood. The V and J genes are TRBV14 and TRBJ2-7; 8 bases align to TRBD1. In DNA, the CDR3 is TGTGCCAGCAGCCAGAGACAGGGGCCGACGAATGAGCAATACTTC. This gives the protein CASSQRQGPTNEQYF. Full variable domain (outside the CDR3, taken from reference TRBV14 and TRBJ2-7): EAGVTQFPSHSVIEKGQTVTLRCDPISGHDNLYWYRRVMGKEIKFLLHFVKESKQDESGMPNNRFLAERTGGTYSTLKVQPAELEDSGVYFCASSQRQGPTNEQYFGPGTRLTVT.